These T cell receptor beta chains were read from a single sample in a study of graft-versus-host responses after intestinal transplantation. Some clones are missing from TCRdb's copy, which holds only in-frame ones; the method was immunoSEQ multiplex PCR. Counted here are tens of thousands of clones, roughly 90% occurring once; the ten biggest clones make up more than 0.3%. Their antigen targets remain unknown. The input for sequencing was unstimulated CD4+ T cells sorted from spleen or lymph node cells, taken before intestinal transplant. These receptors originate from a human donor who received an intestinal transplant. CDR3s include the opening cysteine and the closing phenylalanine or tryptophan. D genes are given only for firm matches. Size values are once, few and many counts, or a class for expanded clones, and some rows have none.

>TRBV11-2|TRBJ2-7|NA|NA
TGTGCCAGCAGCTTAATCAGATACGAGCAGTACTTC
CASSLIRYEQYF
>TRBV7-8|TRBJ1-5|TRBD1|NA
TGTGCCAGCAGCTTACTGGGACAGGGAGGGAATCAACCCCAGCATTTT
CASSLLGQGGNQPQHF
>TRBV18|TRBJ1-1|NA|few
TGTGCCAGCTCACCACGGAGCATGAACACTGAAGCTTTCTTT
CASSPRSMNTEAFF
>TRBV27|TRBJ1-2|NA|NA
TGTGCCAGCAGGCGGACGGGCCGTAACTATGGCTACACCTTC
CASRRTGRNYGYTF
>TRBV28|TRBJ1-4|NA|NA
TGTGCCAGCTGGGACGTGGGGGGCGAAAAACTGTTTTTT
CASWDVGGEKLFF
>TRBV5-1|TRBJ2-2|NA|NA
TGCGCCAGCAGCTTGAGGGATCCCTATGAGCTGTTTTTT
CASSLRDPYELFF
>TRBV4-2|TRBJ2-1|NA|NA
TGTGCCAGCAGCCAAGCGGAGGGAGACAATGAGCAGTTCTTC
CASSQAEGDNEQFF
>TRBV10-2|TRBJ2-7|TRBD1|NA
TGCGCCAGCAGTGACCGGGACAGTCCCCCCTACGAGCAGTACTTC
CASSDRDSPPYEQYF
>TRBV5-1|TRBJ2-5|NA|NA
TGCGCCAGCAGCTTGTGGGTAACTGTCCAAGAGACCCAGTACTTC
CASSLWVTVQETQYF
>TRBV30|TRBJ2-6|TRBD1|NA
TGTGCCTGGAGTCGGGACAGGGGACCCCCCTGGGCCAACGTCCTGACTTTC
CAWSRDRGPPWANVLTF
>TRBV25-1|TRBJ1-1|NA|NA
TGTGCCAGCAGTGAAACAGGTTTGAACACTGAAGCTTTCTTT
CASSETGLNTEAFF
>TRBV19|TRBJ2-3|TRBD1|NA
TGTGCCAGTACCAGGGGGCGCTGGGGCACAGATACGCAGTATTTT
CASTRGRWGTDTQYF
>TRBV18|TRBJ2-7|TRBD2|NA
TGTGCCAGCTCACTAGGACTAGCGGCCAACTTAGGGGACGAGCAGTACTTT
CASSLGLAANLGDEQYF
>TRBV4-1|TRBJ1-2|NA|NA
TGCGCCAGCAGCCAAGATAACGTGAGGACACCACGTGGCTACACCTTC
CASSQDNVRTPRGYTF
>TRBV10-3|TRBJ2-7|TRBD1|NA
TGTGCCATCAGTGCGTTTCGGGACAGCTCCTACGAGCAGTACTTC
CAISAFRDSSYEQYF
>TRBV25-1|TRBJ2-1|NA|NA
TGTGCCAGCAGTGAAGCAGGACCCGGGCCTTACAATGAGCAGTTCTTC
CASSEAGPGPYNEQFF